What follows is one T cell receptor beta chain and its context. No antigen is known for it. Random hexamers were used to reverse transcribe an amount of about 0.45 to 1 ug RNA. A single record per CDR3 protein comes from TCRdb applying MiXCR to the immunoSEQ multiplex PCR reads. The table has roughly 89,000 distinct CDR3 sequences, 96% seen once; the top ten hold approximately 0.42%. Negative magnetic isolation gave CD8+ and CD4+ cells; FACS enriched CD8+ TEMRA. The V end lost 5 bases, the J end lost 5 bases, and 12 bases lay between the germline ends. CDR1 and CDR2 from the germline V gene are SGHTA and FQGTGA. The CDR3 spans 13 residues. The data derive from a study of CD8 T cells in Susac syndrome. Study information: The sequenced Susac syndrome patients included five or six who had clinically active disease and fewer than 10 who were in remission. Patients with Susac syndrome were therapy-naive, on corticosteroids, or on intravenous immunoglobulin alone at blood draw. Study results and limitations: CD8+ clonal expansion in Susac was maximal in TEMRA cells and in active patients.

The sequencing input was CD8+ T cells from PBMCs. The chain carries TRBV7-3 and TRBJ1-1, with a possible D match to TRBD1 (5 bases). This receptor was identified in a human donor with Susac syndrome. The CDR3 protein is CASSHSGGTEAFF. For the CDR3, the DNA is TGTGCCAGCAGCCATAGTGGGGGAACTGAAGCTTTCTTT. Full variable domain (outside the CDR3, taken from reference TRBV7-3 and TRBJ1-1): GAGVSQTPSNKVTEKGKYVELRCDPISGHTALYWYRQSLGQGPEFLIYFQGTGAADDSGLPNDRFFAVRPEGSVSTLKIQRTERGDSAVYLCASSHSGGTEAFFGQGTRLTVV.